These T cell receptor beta chains were read from a single sample in a study of blood T cell repertoires in COVID-19. This table comes from immunoSEQ multiplex PCR, and its TCRdb copy is limited to in-frame clones, with some not included. The data hold about 240,000 clones, with around nine tenths observed a single time. What was sequenced was peripheral blood. Source of these receptors: a woman aged 70-85 years with active or convalescent COVID-19. Each CDR3 is given with its conserved first and last residue. Fields, in order: J gene, V gene, D gene, clone size, CDR3 DNA, CDR3 protein. A D gene is named only where the DNA matches it firmly. Only part of the rows carry a size: once, few, many, or a class if the clone is expanded.

j_gene: TRBJ1-4
v_gene: TRBV9
d_gene: -
abundance: -
CDR3nt: TGTGCCAGCAGCGTAGAAGGGGGGGCGTTTGAAAAACTGTTTTTT
CDR3aa: CASSVEGGAFEKLFF

j_gene: TRBJ1-1
v_gene: TRBV6-2/TRBV6-3
d_gene: -
abundance: -
CDR3nt: TGTGCCAGCAGTTCGATCAGGACAGCACCTGAAGCTTTCTTT
CDR3aa: CASSSIRTAPEAFF

j_gene: TRBJ2-3
v_gene: TRBV5-4
d_gene: TRBD1
abundance: -
CDR3nt: TGTGCCAGCAGCCCGAGACAGGGTTTAGTATCAGATACGCAGTATTTT
CDR3aa: CASSPRQGLVSDTQYF

j_gene: TRBJ2-5
v_gene: TRBV6-1
d_gene: TRBD1
abundance: few
CDR3nt: TGTGCCAGCAGTGAAACAGGGGTTGTTGTTTCGGCCCAGTACTTC
CDR3aa: CASSETGVVVSAQYF

j_gene: TRBJ2-6
v_gene: TRBV18
d_gene: TRBD1
abundance: -
CDR3nt: TGTGCCAGCTCACCTCCGGGACAGAAACTTTCTGGGGCCAACGTCCTGACTTTC
CDR3aa: CASSPPGQKLSGANVLTF

j_gene: TRBJ1-2
v_gene: TRBV10-3
d_gene: -
abundance: once
CDR3nt: TGTGCCATCAGCCTTGGGGGACTCAACTATGGCTACACCTTC
CDR3aa: CAISLGGLNYGYTF

j_gene: TRBJ2-7
v_gene: TRBV5-6
d_gene: -
abundance: once
CDR3nt: TGTGCCAGCAGCTTTGGTCGCTACTCCTACGAGCAGTACTTC
CDR3aa: CASSFGRYSYEQYF

j_gene: TRBJ1-2
v_gene: TRBV12-3/TRBV12-4
d_gene: -
abundance: -
CDR3nt: TGTGCCAGCAGTTTAGTCCCGGGGGAAGGTTTGGCCTTC
CDR3aa: CASSLVPGEGLAF

j_gene: TRBJ1-6
v_gene: TRBV15
d_gene: -
abundance: -
CDR3nt: TGTGCCACCAGAGGAATTGGAGCTTCACCCCTCCACTTT
CDR3aa: CATRGIGASPLHF

j_gene: TRBJ1-2
v_gene: TRBV4-1
d_gene: TRBD1
abundance: -
CDR3nt: TGCGCCAGCAGCCTAGGACAGGAGTGGAGCTATGGCTACACCTTC
CDR3aa: CASSLGQEWSYGYTF

j_gene: TRBJ2-3
v_gene: TRBV19
d_gene: TRBD2
abundance: -
CDR3nt: TGTGCCAGTAGTATAAGGAGCGGGGGGGCAATGGGGACAGATACGCAGTATTTT
CDR3aa: CASSIRSGGAMGTDTQYF

j_gene: TRBJ2-1
v_gene: TRBV6-6
d_gene: TRBD1
abundance: -
CDR3nt: TGTGCCAGCAGTTCACAGGGGAGCTCCTACAATGAGCAGTTCTTC
CDR3aa: CASSSQGSSYNEQFF

j_gene: TRBJ2-3
v_gene: TRBV7-2
d_gene: TRBD2
abundance: -
CDR3nt: TGTGCCAGCAGCTTCCCGACTAGCGTGGATACGCAGTATTTT
CDR3aa: CASSFPTSVDTQYF

j_gene: TRBJ1-3
v_gene: TRBV6-5
d_gene: TRBD1
abundance: -
CDR3nt: TGTGCCAGCAGTTACCGCGGACAGGGGAAAGGAAACACCATATATTTT
CDR3aa: CASSYRGQGKGNTIYF

j_gene: TRBJ2-4
v_gene: TRBV15
d_gene: -
abundance: -
CDR3nt: TGTGCCACCAGCAGGAAGAGGTCGAGCGGTACGGCAAACATTCAGTACTTC
CDR3aa: CATSRKRSSGTANIQYF

j_gene: TRBJ1-6
v_gene: TRBV7-2
d_gene: -
abundance: few
CDR3nt: TGTGCCAGCAGCTTCCTACTTTCGCCCCTCCACTTT
CDR3aa: CASSFLLSPLHF

j_gene: TRBJ2-7
v_gene: TRBV7-9
d_gene: -
abundance: -
CDR3nt: TGTGCCAGCAGCCCTGCGGAAGCCTACGAGCAGTACTTC
CDR3aa: CASSPAEAYEQYF

j_gene: TRBJ1-3
v_gene: TRBV9
d_gene: -
abundance: -
CDR3nt: TGTGCCAGCAGCCGAACACAGGCTCAAGATAAGACTGGAAACACCATATATTTT
CDR3aa: CASSRTQAQDKTGNTIYF

j_gene: TRBJ1-5
v_gene: TRBV7-9
d_gene: -
abundance: -
CDR3nt: TGTGCCAGCAGCTTAGGAGCGAATCAGCCCCAGCATTTT
CDR3aa: CASSLGANQPQHF

j_gene: TRBJ1-1
v_gene: TRBV7-8
d_gene: TRBD1
abundance: -
CDR3nt: TGTGCCAGCAGCTTTAGCTTCGGGGACAGGGGTGTGTGGAACACTGAAGCTTTCTTT
CDR3aa: CASSFSFGDRGVWNTEAFF

j_gene: TRBJ1-1
v_gene: TRBV6-5
d_gene: -
abundance: -
CDR3nt: TGTGCCAGCAGTTGGGAGGGGCCGAACACTGAAGCTTTCTTT
CDR3aa: CASSWEGPNTEAFF

j_gene: TRBJ1-1
v_gene: TRBV9
d_gene: -
abundance: -
CDR3nt: TGTGCCAGCAGCGTAGAGGGGGTTCGTTCCTTT
CDR3aa: CASSVEGVRSF

j_gene: TRBJ2-1
v_gene: TRBV18
d_gene: TRBD2
abundance: -
CDR3nt: TGTGCCAGCTCACCTCGGACTAGCGGGGTGAGTGAGCAGTTCTTC
CDR3aa: CASSPRTSGVSEQFF

j_gene: TRBJ1-4
v_gene: TRBV6-2/TRBV6-3
d_gene: TRBD1
abundance: -
CDR3nt: TGTGCCAGCAGTTCGCCTCGGACAGGGAGTGAAAAACTGTTTTTT
CDR3aa: CASSSPRTGSEKLFF

j_gene: TRBJ1-5
v_gene: TRBV3-1/TRBV3-2
d_gene: -
abundance: -
CDR3nt: TGTGCCAGCAGCCAAGGGGCCCCGGGAAGTCAGCCCCAGCATTTT
CDR3aa: CASSQGAPGSQPQHF

j_gene: TRBJ2-5
v_gene: TRBV2
d_gene: -
abundance: -
CDR3nt: TGTGCCAGCAGCAAAGAGGTTGGCCAAGAGACCCAGTACTTC
CDR3aa: CASSKEVGQETQYF

j_gene: TRBJ1-2
v_gene: TRBV18
d_gene: TRBD1
abundance: -
CDR3nt: TGTGCCAGCTCACCTTCCGACAGGGCCGCAATCTATGGCTACACCTTC
CDR3aa: CASSPSDRAAIYGYTF

j_gene: TRBJ1-1
v_gene: TRBV5-1
d_gene: -
abundance: -
CDR3nt: TGCGCCAGCAGCTTGGCCCTATCGGACAGTGAAGCTTTCTTT
CDR3aa: CASSLALSDSEAFF

j_gene: TRBJ1-1
v_gene: TRBV7-6
d_gene: -
abundance: -
CDR3nt: TGTGCCAGCACCACCGACTACGGTAACACTGAAGCTTTCTTT
CDR3aa: CASTTDYGNTEAFF

j_gene: TRBJ2-1
v_gene: TRBV5-4
d_gene: TRBD2
abundance: -
CDR3nt: TGTGCCAGCAGCCCCGCCCGGCGGAGAGGACTAGCGGACAATGAGCAGTTCTTC
CDR3aa: CASSPARRRGLADNEQFF

j_gene: TRBJ1-1
v_gene: TRBV7-9
d_gene: -
abundance: -
CDR3nt: TGTGCCAGCAGCTTTGGACACCAGAACACTGAAGCTTTCTTT
CDR3aa: CASSFGHQNTEAFF

j_gene: TRBJ2-2
v_gene: TRBV18
d_gene: TRBD1
abundance: -
CDR3nt: TGTGCCAGCTCACCCCGACAGGGCCTGAACACCGGGGAGCTGTTTTTT
CDR3aa: CASSPRQGLNTGELFF

j_gene: TRBJ2-3
v_gene: TRBV13
d_gene: TRBD1
abundance: -
CDR3nt: TGTGCCAGCAGCTGGGGACAGACAGATACGCAGTATTTT
CDR3aa: CASSWGQTDTQYF

j_gene: TRBJ1-3
v_gene: TRBV7-6
d_gene: -
abundance: -
CDR3nt: TGTGCCAGCAGCTTATACGGCTCTGGAAACACCATATATTTT
CDR3aa: CASSLYGSGNTIYF

j_gene: TRBJ2-5
v_gene: TRBV11-3
d_gene: -
abundance: once
CDR3nt: TGTGCCAGCAGCTTAGGAGTGAAAGAGACCCAGTACTTC
CDR3aa: CASSLGVKETQYF

j_gene: TRBJ1-5
v_gene: TRBV5-8
d_gene: TRBD1
abundance: few
CDR3nt: TGTGCCAGCAGCGGAGGACAGGGGTGGGGTCAGCCCCAGCATTTT
CDR3aa: CASSGGQGWGQPQHF

j_gene: TRBJ2-1
v_gene: TRBV14
d_gene: TRBD1
abundance: -
CDR3nt: TGTGCCAGCAGCCAAAGGGGGACAGGGAAATTCTTC
CDR3aa: CASSQRGTGKFF

j_gene: TRBJ2-2
v_gene: TRBV12-5
d_gene: -
abundance: -
CDR3nt: TGTGCTAGTGGTTTGGTACATTTTGGGGAGCGCACCGGGGAGCTGTTTTTT
CDR3aa: CASGLVHFGERTGELFF

j_gene: TRBJ1-5
v_gene: TRBV6-2/TRBV6-3
d_gene: TRBD1
abundance: -
CDR3nt: TGTGCCAGCAGTGCTTCCCGGGACAGCAGTCAGCCCCAGCATTTT
CDR3aa: CASSASRDSSQPQHF

j_gene: TRBJ1-2
v_gene: TRBV24-1
d_gene: -
abundance: -
CDR3nt: TGTGCCACCAGTGATTTTAGGCAGGGCCAGGGCTACACCTTC
CDR3aa: CATSDFRQGQGYTF

j_gene: TRBJ1-2
v_gene: TRBV21-1
d_gene: -
abundance: -
CDR3nt: TGTGCCAGCTCCCAGACACCCGTTTGGGCCTATGGCTACACCTTC
CDR3aa: CASSQTPVWAYGYTF

j_gene: TRBJ2-1
v_gene: TRBV4-1
d_gene: TRBD2
abundance: -
CDR3nt: TGCGCCAGCAGCCAAGATTTGGGCGCGGGGGATCGAGAGCAGTTCTTC
CDR3aa: CASSQDLGAGDREQFF

j_gene: TRBJ1-1
v_gene: TRBV11-2
d_gene: -
abundance: -
CDR3nt: TGTGCCAGCAGCTTGTCGGGATGGCAGAACACTGAAGCTTTCTTT
CDR3aa: CASSLSGWQNTEAFF

j_gene: TRBJ1-2
v_gene: TRBV12-3/TRBV12-4
d_gene: -
abundance: -
CDR3nt: TGTGCCAGCAGTTTAGGGCAGAGGTATGGCTACACCTTC
CDR3aa: CASSLGQRYGYTF

j_gene: TRBJ1-4
v_gene: TRBV24-1
d_gene: -
abundance: once
CDR3nt: TGTGCCACCAGCAGCCAGGGGAAACTGTTTTTT
CDR3aa: CATSSQGKLFF

j_gene: TRBJ2-5
v_gene: TRBV9
d_gene: TRBD2
abundance: -
CDR3nt: TGTGCCAGCAGCAAACTAGCGGGGGGTGAGACCCAGTACTTC
CDR3aa: CASSKLAGGETQYF

j_gene: TRBJ1-1
v_gene: TRBV3-1/TRBV3-2
d_gene: -
abundance: -
CDR3nt: TGTGCCAGCAGCCTAGGGGAGGGATTGAACACTGAAGCTTTCTTT
CDR3aa: CASSLGEGLNTEAFF

j_gene: TRBJ2-5
v_gene: TRBV20-1
d_gene: -
abundance: -
CDR3nt: TGCAGTGGGGCTGTTCAAGAGACCCAGTACTTC
CDR3aa: CSGAVQETQYF

j_gene: TRBJ2-7
v_gene: TRBV2
d_gene: TRBD2
abundance: -
CDR3nt: TGTGCCAGCGGAGGTAGCGGGAGTTACGAGCAGTACTTC
CDR3aa: CASGGSGSYEQYF

j_gene: TRBJ1-4
v_gene: TRBV19
d_gene: -
abundance: -
CDR3nt: TGTGCCAGTAGGGGCTCCCTGGCGGGAAAACTGTTTTTT
CDR3aa: CASRGSLAGKLFF